The rows below give T cell receptor beta chains drawn from one sample of a study of blood T cell repertoires in COVID-19. Profiled with immunoSEQ multiplex PCR; TCRdb holds only in-frame clones, not every one. Among approximately 200,000 clones listed, 81% were seen once. The sequencing sample was made of PBMCs or T cells enriched from blood (not recorded which). The receptor set was obtained from a man between 35 and 55 years old who had recovered from COVID-19. The conserved cysteine and the conserved F or W are not part of the CDR3 here. Fields, in order: J gene, V gene, CDR3 protein.

J: TRBJ1-6; V: TRBV12-3/TRBV12-4; CDR3: ASSPDTSPLH
J: TRBJ1-2; V: TRBV2; CDR3: ASQEVRSWVNGYT
J: TRBJ1-4; V: TRBV9; CDR3: ASSVSGVANEKLF
J: TRBJ1-3; V: TRBV29-1; CDR3: SVVTGVLNTIY
J: TRBJ2-7; V: TRBV18; CDR3: ASSPGTTSYEQY
J: TRBJ2-5; V: TRBV4-1; CDR3: ASQPTPGEEETQY
J: TRBJ2-5; V: TRBV29-1; CDR3: SVEAGAGETQY
J: TRBJ1-2; V: TRBV2; CDR3: ASSGTGNEGYT
J: TRBJ2-1; V: TRBV18; CDR3: ASSESLVSEQF
J: TRBJ2-7; V: TRBV27; CDR3: ASSRVVQPSYEQY